Detailed here is one T cell receptor (beta chain). Its antigen target is currently unknown. No qualities accompany the bases; no much larger clone lies one base away. These data come from a study of cytomegalovirus exposure and HLA in healthy donors (dated by TCRdb to the late 2010s). As for the study more broadly: According to a later analysis, the approximately 130 validation repertoires were produced on the same platform as the approximately 610 repertoires of the first cohort. In addition to the first cohort of roughly 700 subjects, a separate validation cohort of 100 to 150 different subjects was used. The study aimed to test whether cataloging public T cell receptors could reveal signatures of past pathogen exposure. High-throughput TCR immunosequencing, statistical association of individual TCRs with disease status, and machine learning were combined to predict cytomegalovirus infection status. The paper's findings and limits, for the study overall: The study listed 164 TCR beta chains as associated with cytomegalovirus. In both the original and validation cohorts, the classifier was reported to diagnose cytomegalovirus status with high specificity and sensitivity. Most TCR sequences were seen in very few donors, while some public TCRs were found in many individuals. In vitro tests confirmed that a few of the cytomegalovirus-associated TCR beta chains recognize cytomegalovirus antigens. In a later analysis, TCRs clustered in the first cohort were found to also tend to co-occur in the roughly 120 validation repertoires, with 90% to 95% of cluster scores above 0. The authors suggested that the approach could potentially be extended to other disease states and immunological phenotypes. A later analysis lacked HLA typing for the validation cohort, so it scored co-occurrence in that cohort across all 110 or so repertoires.

According to the germline V gene, CDR1 reads MDHEN and CDR2 reads SYDVKM. From its cysteine to its phenylalanine, the CDR3 spans 14 amino acids. Left in the record is the CDR3 DNA by itself, 42 bases read in frame from the first base. V loses 7 bases at its end and J loses 4 bases; junction bases beyond the gene matches: 5. Donors formed part of the validation cohort, which comprised about 120 subjects and was distinct from the first cohort of under 800 subjects. Receptors were amplified or captured by the immunoSEQ multiplex PCR assay. The source study handled its data this way. A statistical classification framework was built for diagnosing cytomegalovirus status from the catalog of TCR beta chain sequences. Held by TCRdb, this immuneACCESS table contains in-frame sequences only and omits some clones. Under half of the omission traces to an unresolved V gene where checked; the cause of the rest is unknown. V and J calls and clone size are as listed in that table; D and trimming were resolved from the DNA. The sample contains 180,000 or so clones, around nine tenths of them found a single time. The ten largest clones add up to 7.2% of the sample.

The V and J genes are TRBV28 and TRBJ1-5, and 9 junction bases match TRBD1. This clonotype was sampled from a man under 40 in good health and CMV-seropositive. The specimen sequenced was PBMCs. The CDR3 is CASTGTGRNQPQHF. The nucleotide sequence is given as TGTGCCAGCACCGGGACAGGGCGAAATCAGCCCCAGCATTTT.